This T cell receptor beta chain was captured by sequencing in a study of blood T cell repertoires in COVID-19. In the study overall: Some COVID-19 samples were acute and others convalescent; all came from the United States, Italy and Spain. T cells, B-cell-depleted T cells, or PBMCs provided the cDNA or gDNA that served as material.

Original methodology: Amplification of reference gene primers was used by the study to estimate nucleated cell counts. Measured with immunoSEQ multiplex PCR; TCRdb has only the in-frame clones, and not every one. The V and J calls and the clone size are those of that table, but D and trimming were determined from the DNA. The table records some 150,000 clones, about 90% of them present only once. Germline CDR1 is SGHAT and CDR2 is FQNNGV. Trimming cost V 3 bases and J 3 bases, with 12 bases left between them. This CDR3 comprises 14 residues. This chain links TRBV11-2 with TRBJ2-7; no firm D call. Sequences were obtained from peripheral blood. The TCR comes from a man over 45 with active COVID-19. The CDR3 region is CASSFNQAFYEQYF. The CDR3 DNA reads TGTGCCAGCAGCTTTAACCAGGCCTTCTACGAGCAGTACTTC.